Sequencing of this T cell receptor (beta chain) was carried out in a study of blood T cell repertoires in COVID-19. Here immunoSEQ multiplex PCR was the method, and the copy in TCRdb shows in-frame clones only, minus some. Found here are around 160,000 clones, 87% of them singletons; the top ten hold about 6.5%. V gave up 4 bases and J gave up 1 base, with 10 bases separating them. The CDR3 has 15 residues. Germline V lookup: CDR1 LNHNV, CDR2 YYDKDF (reference sequence). The TCR sequence derives from a man of 80 years or more with acute or convalescent COVID-19. The gene calls are TRBV15 and TRBJ2-2, with D perhaps matching TRBD2 (6 bases). Sample: peripheral blood. The CDR3 nucleotides are TGTGCCACCAGCAAAGGAGGGCAGAACACCGGGGAGCTGTTTTTT. This gives the protein CATSKGGQNTGELFF.